This TCR beta chain was identified in a study of shared clonotypes between healthy human individuals. The CDR3 totals 15 residues. Germline V gives CDR1 LGHNA, CDR2 YNFKEQ. J gave up 5 bases and V 4 bases, and 5 bases lay outside the gene matches. Naive CD8 isolation took CD45RO-negative cells positively selected for CCR7 and excluded terminally differentiated effector memory CD45RA+ cells. TCRdb's copy holds only in-frame clones and misses some; the assay was immunoSEQ multiplex PCR. The sample includes about 2.2 million clones, roughly 95% of them seen just once. The V gene is TRBV4-2, the J gene TRBJ1-4; 9 bases agree with TRBD1. The sequence derives from a man aged 18 to 29 in good health. Some clones in this sample may be carry-over from other donors' samples. The sample comprised naive CD8+ T cells from PBMCs. The CDR3 sequence is CASSPSTGGNEKLFF. In nucleotides, the CDR3 is TGTGCCAGCAGCCCCTCGACAGGGGGGAATGAAAAACTGTTTTTT.